The 32 T cell receptor beta chains presented below share a single source sample, sequenced in a study of T-cell reconstitution after alpha-beta-depleted transplantation in children. Molecular barcoding with unique molecular identifiers was used for the TCRbeta library. TCRdb processed the PCR reads anew with MiXCR; each CDR3 protein has one entry. The table lists 300,000 to 400,000 distinct CDR3 sequences, about an eighth of them singletons, with about 4% in the top ten. Sequences were derived from PBMCs, sampled from the stem cell graft. The receptors were gathered from a human donor who donated a stem cell graft to a child with Fanconi anemia.

This clonotype occurred a few times. The chain uses TRBV7-8 and TRBJ2-1, with TRBD2 matching 12 bases. The V gene end was trimmed by 3 bases and the J gene end by 3 bases; junction bases not matched to a gene: 6. The CDR3 consists of 17 residues. CDR1 SGHVS and CDR2 FQNEAQ come from the germline V gene. The CDR3 spells CASSFPSGGGLYNEQFF. In DNA form, the CDR3 reads TGTGCCAGCAGCTTTCCTAGCGGGGGGGGCCTCTACAATGAGCAGTTCTTC.

The rearrangement joins TRBV4-3 to TRBJ2-2; D tentatively reads TRBD1 or TRBD2 (5 bases each). This CDR3 has 16 amino acids. V was clipped by 1 base and J by 6 bases, with 15 bases between them. Germline CDR1 is LGHNA and CDR2 is YSLEER. The CDR3 DNA sequence: TGCGCCAGCAGCCAAGTATGGGACCCCAGGGCCGGGGAGCTGTTTTTT. This encodes CASSQVWDPRAGELFF.

This clonotype was detected many times. The chain recombines TRBV20-1 with TRBJ1-2; TRBD1 matches 8 bases. The V and J ends lost 6 bases and 6 bases, in that order; junction bases with no gene match: 12. Germline lookup yields CDR1 DFQATT and CDR2 SNEGSKA (reference sequence). The CDR3 is 14 amino acids. The DNA for the CDR3 is TGCAGTGCCCCGGCGGGACAGGCACTTGATGGCTACACCTTC. As protein: CSAPAGQALDGYTF.

Of note for this clonotype: Being one base from a much bigger clone, this may be a read error. V and J are TRBV9 and TRBJ2-1; 8 bases line up with TRBD2. CDR1 and CDR2 (germline): SGDLS, YYNGEE. The CDR3 sequence is 13 residues long. Here the CDR3 reads CGSSGGGIDEQFF. The CDR3 DNA is TGTGGCAGCAGCGGCGGGGGGATCGATGAGCAGTTCTTC.

V gene TRBV12-3 or TRBV12-4 combines with J gene TRBJ1-6, with D possibly being TRBD1 (5 bases). The CDR3 sequence is 14 residues long. V lost 4 bases and J 8 bases, leaving 12 bases between the germline ends. CDR3 nucleotides: TGTGCCAGCAGTTCTCTAAGGGGAGATTCACCCCTCCACTTT. This gives the protein CASSSLRGDSPLHF.

This clonotype has just a few counts. The genes are TRBV27 and TRBJ2-1, with 7 bases that match TRBD1. Looked up from germline, CDR1 is MNHEY and CDR2 is SMNVEV (reference sequence). Trimming took 10 bases from V and 4 from J; bases not matched to a gene: 7. The CDR3 is 13 residues long. The CDR3 spells CATKQGTYNEQFF. The CDR3 bases are TGTGCCACCAAACAGGGGACATACAATGAGCAGTTCTTC.

This clonotype came up many times. The gene calls are TRBV12-3 or TRBV12-4 and TRBJ2-7, with a weak D call TRBD1 (5 bases). The length of the CDR3 is 14 residues. V gave up 0 bases and J gave up 7 bases, with 13 bases separating them. The CDR3 DNA reads TGTGCCAGCAGTTTAGCGCAGGGCGTCGGAGAGCAGTACGTC. It specifies CASSLAQGVGEQYV.

The chain uses TRBV3-1 and TRBJ2-5, with D possibly TRBD2 on 5 matching bases. This CDR3 is built from 15 residues. Germline V gene lookup returns CDR1 LGHDT and CDR2 YNNKEL (reference sequence). V lost 1 base, J lost 9 bases, and 18 bases lay in between. CDR3 protein: CASSQGARSLGAQYF. CDR3 in DNA: TGTGCCAGCAGCCAAGGTGCGCGAAGTCTCGGGGCCCAGTACTTC.

This clonotype was counted a few times. The chain links TRBV5-1 to TRBJ2-3; 11 bases align to TRBD2. The J segment lost 6 bases and the V segment lost 3 bases, leaving 9 bases of the junction unmatched. Germline CDR1 and CDR2: SGHRS and YFSETQ. CDR3 length equals 16 residues. This CDR3 reads CASSSRLAGSSDTQYF. The CDR3, as DNA: TGCGCCAGCAGCTCGCGACTAGCGGGGAGTTCCGATACGCAGTATTTT.

This clonotype was recorded at least ten times. The V and J genes are TRBV18 and TRBJ2-5; D is perhaps TRBD1 or TRBD2 (5 bases each). V lost 1 base to trimming and J lost 8 bases, with 14 bases between them. The length of the CDR3 is 14 residues. CDR1 KGHSH and CDR2 LQKENI come from the germline V gene. CDR3 nucleotide sequence: TGTGCCAGCTCACCACTAGACAGAGGAGGTACCCAGTACTTC. Its translation is CASSPLDRGGTQYF.

The V and J genes are TRBV20-1 and TRBJ2-3; TRBD1 is a possible D gene (6 bases). This CDR3 contains 14 residues. With 6 bases removed from V and 2 bases from J, the gap between germline ends came to 15 bases. Germline-derived CDR1 and CDR2 are DFQATT and SNEGSKA (reference sequence). The CDR3 DNA sequence: TGCAGTGCATCTAGGGGGTTGCTCACAGATACGCAGTATTTT. This translates into CSASRGLLTDTQYF.

This clonotype has at least ten counts. The J gene is TRBJ1-4, the V gene TRBV5-1; no clear D. V lost 2 bases and J 9 bases, leaving 11 bases between the germline ends. Germline-derived CDR1 and CDR2 are SGHRS and YFSETQ. This CDR3 is built from 13 residues. The CDR3 spells CASSFSGSQKLFF. The CDR3 nucleotides read TGCGCCAGCAGCTTTTCGGGGTCGCAAAAACTGTTTTTT.

This clonotype was counted between two and nine times. The chain has TRBV10-3 and TRBJ2-3; D uncertain. This CDR3 has 15 residues. Germline CDR1 ENHRY, CDR2 SYGVKD. Trimming left V 3 bases short and J 4 bases short, with 14 bases between. The CDR3 spells CAISEPGRAADTQYF. CDR3 nucleotides: TGTGCCATCAGTGAACCGGGCCGCGCGGCAGATACGCAGTATTTT.

This clonotype was counted a few times. V gene TRBV12-3 or TRBV12-4 combines with J gene TRBJ1-4; TRBD1 matches at 9 bases. J lost 7 bases, V lost 5 bases, and 8 bases had no gene match. The CDR3 is 15 amino acids. The CDR3 loop is CASSTPTGGIEKLFF. The DNA for the CDR3 is TGTGCCAGCAGTACCCCGACAGGGGGGATTGAAAAACTGTTTTTT.

This clonotype was recorded many times. The V and J genes are TRBV28 and TRBJ2-3; 9 nucleotides align to TRBD2. V trimming: 5 bases; J trimming: 3 bases; junction bases outside the gene matches: 12. The CDR3 length is 17 residues. Germline assignment: CDR1 MDHEN and CDR2 SYDVKM. The CDR3, as DNA: TGTGCCAGCAGTCCCCAAGCTAGCGGGGTATGGACAGATACGCAGTATTTT. This translates into CASSPQASGVWTDTQYF. Full variable domain (missing parts from reference TRBV28 and TRBJ2-3): DVKVTQSSRYLVKRTGEKVFLECVQDMDHENMFWYRQDPGLGLRLIYFSYDVKMKEKGDIPEGYSVSREKKERFSLILESASTNQTSMYLCASSPQASGVWTDTQYFGPGTRLTVL.

This clonotype has a count of ten or more. The chain links TRBV12-3 or TRBV12-4 to TRBJ2-3, with a possible D match to TRBD2 (5 bases). Trimming took off 8 bases at V and 1 base at J, with 16 bases between the two ends. The CDR3 is 15 amino acids. CDR3: CASALLAGRTDTQYF. The CDR3 DNA sequence: TGTGCCAGCGCTCTGTTGGCGGGTCGCACAGATACGCAGTATTTT.

This clonotype was seen repeatedly, ten times or more. V is TRBV12-3 or TRBV12-4 and J is TRBJ1-4; maybe TRBD1 (5 bases). Trimming cost V 6 bases and J 12 bases, with 11 bases left between them. The CDR3 is 11 amino acids. As DNA, the CDR3 is TGTGCCAGCAGAACGACGGGGGAACTGTTTTTT. It translates to CASRTTGELFF.

This clonotype was observed many times. J is TRBJ2-3 and V is TRBV5-1; D uncertain. V lost 4 bases, J lost 6 bases, and 24 bases lay in between. Germline V CDR1 and CDR2: SGHRS, YFSETQ. This CDR3 is 17 amino acids long. Here the CDR3 reads CASSQLQESNTADTQYF. CDR3 nucleotide sequence: TGCGCCAGCAGCCAACTGCAAGAATCAAATACCGCCGATACGCAGTATTTT.

This clonotype was picked up many times. The V call is TRBV7-9, the J call TRBJ1-1; TRBD1 might be the D (5 bases). CDR3 length: 14 residues. The germline V and J ends were trimmed by 3 bases and 3 bases, with 11 bases remaining between them. Germline values: CDR1 SEHNR, CDR2 FQNEAQ (reference sequence). The CDR3 sequence: CASSFGGGDTEAFF. CDR3 bases: TGTGCCAGCAGCTTTGGGGGAGGTGACACTGAAGCTTTCTTT. Full variable domain (outside the CDR3, taken from reference TRBV7-9 and TRBJ1-1): DTGVSQNPRHKITKRGQNVTFRCDPISEHNRLYWYRQTLGQGPEFLTYFQNEAQLEKSRLLSDRFSAERPKGSFSTLEIQRTEQGDSAMYLCASSFGGGDTEAFFGQGTRLTVV.

V usage is TRBV28 and J usage is TRBJ1-1; no definite D call. CDR3 length: 14 amino acids. V was shortened by 2 bases and J by 0 bases, with 7 bases between the two germline ends. Germline assignment: CDR1 MDHEN and CDR2 SYDVKM. The CDR3 is CASSLIGVNTEAFF. CDR3 DNA: TGTGCCAGCAGTTTAATTGGGGTGAACACTGAAGCTTTCTTT.

The chain recombines TRBV4-3 with TRBJ2-1; D perhaps matches TRBD1 (6 bases). Germline V gene lookup returns CDR1 LGHNA and CDR2 YSLEER. Trimming removed 3 bases at V and 7 bases at J, with 22 bases between. The CDR3 runs to 17 residues. In nucleotides, the CDR3 is TGCGCCAGCAGCCAGAACCACCTCAGGGGTTGGGGGAATGAGCAGTTCTTC. It codes for CASSQNHLRGWGNEQFF.

This clonotype was seen at least ten times. The chain combines TRBV29-1 with TRBJ1-2; the D is unclear. CDR1 is SQVTM and CDR2 is ANQGSEA in the germline V gene. V dropped 4 bases and J dropped 4 bases, with 13 bases sitting between them. There are 13 residues in the CDR3. The CDR3 spells CSVVSQATYGYTF. CDR3 sequence (DNA): TGCAGCGTTGTCTCCCAGGCGACCTATGGCTACACCTTC.

V is TRBV7-9 and J is TRBJ2-1, with TRBD1 matching 7 bases. Germline CDR1 reads SEHNR; CDR2 reads FQNEAQ (reference sequence). Trimming took 5 bases from V and 8 from J; bases not matched to a gene: 3. The CDR3 runs 12 residues. The CDR3 loop is CASSLQGYEQFF. The CDR3 DNA sequence: TGTGCCAGCAGCCTACAGGGGTATGAGCAGTTCTTC.

In its sample, this clonotype was seen a few times. This rearrangement joins TRBV27 to TRBJ2-5; no clear D. The CDR3 is 12 amino acids. From germline, CDR1 is MNHEY and CDR2 SMNVEV (reference sequence). V gave up 1 base and J gave up 9 bases, with 9 bases separating them. The CDR3 DNA sequence: TGTGCCAGCAGTTTATATCCGCCGGCCCAGTACTTC. This translates into CASSLYPPAQYF.

This clonotype has more than one count but fewer than ten. The V gene is TRBV27, the J gene TRBJ2-3; the match to TRBD2 covers 8 bases. The V segment lost 1 base and the J segment 5 bases; nucleotides outside the gene matches: 2. The CDR3 is 14 amino acids. Germline V gene data show CDR1 as MNHEY and CDR2 as SMNVEV (reference sequence). In DNA form, the CDR3 reads TGTGCCAGCAGTTTATGGAGCGGGGGAGATACGCAGTATTTT. Its translation: CASSLWSGGDTQYF.

This clonotype was seen repeatedly, ten times or more. The chain couples TRBV20-1 to TRBJ2-1; D unresolved. Germline V gives CDR1 DFQATT, CDR2 SNEGSKA (reference sequence). CDR3 size: 12 residues. V was trimmed by 2 bases and J by 6 bases, leaving 8 bases between them. The CDR3 spells CSARRPRNEQFF. The CDR3 DNA reads TGCAGTGCTAGACGCCCCCGCAATGAGCAGTTCTTC.

The rearrangement uses TRBV19 and TRBJ2-5; D perhaps matches TRBD1 (7 bases). This CDR3 has 13 amino acids. Germline-derived CDR1 and CDR2 are LNHDA and SQIVND (reference sequence). Trimming removed 9 bases at V and 2 bases at J, with 13 bases between. The CDR3 reads CASGRDSQETQYF. The CDR3 DNA reads as TGTGCCAGCGGGCGGGACAGTCAAGAGACCCAGTACTTC. Complete variable domain (other parts from reference TRBV19 and TRBJ2-5): DGGITQSPKYLFRKEGQNVTLSCEQNLNHDAMYWYRQDPGQGLRLIYYSQIVNDFQKGDIAEGYSVSREKKESFPLTVTSAQKNPTAFYLCASGRDSQETQYFGPGTRLLVL.

This clonotype was detected many times. The chain has TRBV12-3 or TRBV12-4 and TRBJ2-1; D gene unclear. V lost 2 bases and J 6 bases, leaving 8 bases between the germline ends. This CDR3 contains 13 residues. As DNA, the CDR3 is TGTGCCAGCAGTTTAAGGAGCCTCAATGAGCAGTTCTTC. Its protein is CASSLRSLNEQFF.

This clonotype was detected ten times or more. V is TRBV10-2 and J is TRBJ2-5; 10 bases are a match to TRBD2. Trimming removed 8 bases from V and 3 bases from J; junction bases left unmatched: 6. Germline V gene lookup returns CDR1 WSHSY and CDR2 SAAADI. This CDR3 contains 14 residues. The CDR3 region is CASGPLAGEETQYF. The CDR3 region has the DNA TGCGCCAGCGGGCCCCTAGCGGGGGAAGAGACCCAGTACTTC.

This chain connects TRBV9 to TRBJ2-3; the D is unclear. Germline CDR1 reads SGDLS; CDR2 reads YYNGEE. Trimming cost V 1 base and J 3 bases, with 6 bases left between them. CDR3 size: 13 residues. The CDR3 nucleotides are TGTGCCAGCAGCGTAACGATAACAGATACGCAGTATTTT. Translating gives CASSVTITDTQYF.

The chain recombines TRBV6-2 or TRBV6-3 with TRBJ2-7; weak D call: TRBD1 (6 bases). This CDR3 region has 16 residues. Per the germline V gene, CDR1 is MNHEY and CDR2 is SVGEGT. V was pared by 5 bases and J by 3 bases, with 20 bases between. The CDR3 nucleotides are TGTGCCAGCAGTACTCGCTTCGGCAGGGGAAACTACGAGCAGTACTTC. Translation: CASSTRFGRGNYEQYF.

Concerning this clonotype: The germline gene is not matched at one end of the junction; a read error may be the cause. The rearrangement uses TRBV10-3 and TRBJ2-1, with 7 bases identical to TRBD1. This CDR3 comprises 15 residues. The germline gives CDR1 ENHRY, CDR2 SYGVKD. The CDR3: CAISKEQGLRNDQFF. The DNA for the CDR3 is TGTGCCATCAGTAAAGAACAGGGGTTGCGGAATGATCAGTTCTTC.